The clone carrying this T cell receptor (beta chain) has a count of ten or more. Per germline, CDR1 SQVTM and CDR2 ANQGSEA. The CDR3 spans 10 residues. V lost 5 bases, J lost 1 base, and 2 bases lay in between. Production of TCR beta cDNA used around 0.45 ug total RNA together with a constant-region primer. For TCR beta, libraries were produced by three nested multiplex PCR rounds using slightly modified ARM-PCR. The first two PCR rounds used TRBV1-TRBV30 primers with a Cbeta primer, 9 to 10 cycles each. In TCRdb, the multiplex PCR reads were re-called with MiXCR into one record per CDR3 protein. The table has tens of thousands of distinct CDR3 sequences, roughly two thirds seen once. Scientists recovered RNA and DNA together from roughly 21-30 mg of unsorted bulk tissue. The data were obtained in a study of tumor-infiltrating lymphocytes in primary liver carcinoma.

The sequence came from a middle-aged man with primary liver carcinoma and hepatitis B virus infection. This chain joins TRBV29-1 and TRBJ1-1; D ambiguous. Material: liver tumor tissue from sampling region 4. Stated subset: tumor region T4, right-lateral pole. CDR3 nucleotides: TGCAGCGTTAGGAACACTGAAGCTTTCTTT. Translated: CSVRNTEAFF. The variable domain in full, with the rest retrieved from reference TRBV29-1 and TRBJ1-1, is SAVISQKPSRDICQRGTSLTIQCQVDSQVTMMFWYRQQPGQSLTLIATANQGSEATYESGFVIDKFPISRPNLTFSTLTVSNMSPEDSSIYLCSVRNTEAFFGQGTRLTVV.